The T cell receptor (beta chain) under discussion was sequenced for a study of shared clonotypes between healthy human individuals. Details on this clone: No antigen is known for it.

Sequenced by immunoSEQ multiplex PCR; TCRdb stores in-frame clones only, minus some. This table has approximately 2.4 million clones, more than 90% appearing once. Looked up from germline, CDR1 is SGHNT and CDR2 is YYREEE (reference sequence). The CDR3 totals 15 residues. The junction had 7 bases not matched to a gene; V was cut back by 0 bases and J by 7 bases. Study-wide results and caveats: Lower generation probabilities were found for non-shared clonotypes than for those shared by all four donors.

The origin of this receptor is a man aged 18 to 35 in good health. The specimen sequenced was naive CD4+ T cells sorted from blood. Subset defined: CD45RA+ positively selected. This chain uses TRBV5-4 with TRBJ2-1; TRBD2 matches 7 bases. The DNA of the CDR3 is TGTGCCAGCAGCTTGGTGGCGGGGGATTGGAATGAGCAGTTCTTC. Translating gives CASSLVAGDWNEQFF. The full variable domain, rest sourced from reference TRBV5-4 and TRBJ2-1, is ETGVTQSPTHLIKTRGQQVTLRCSSQSGHNTVSWYQQALGQGPQFIFQYYREEENGRGNFPPRFSGLQFPNYSSELNVNALELDDSALYLCASSLVAGDWNEQFFGPGTRLTVL.